This is a list of T cell receptor beta chains from one sample in a study of beta chain features in type 1 diabetes. This table comes from immunoSEQ multiplex PCR, and its TCRdb copy is limited to in-frame clones, with some not included. Of about 160,000 clones in the sample, approximately 8.1% were seen once. Sequencing was performed on central memory CD4+ T cells from blood. These receptors all come from a woman aged 40 to 50 with type 1 diabetes. CDR3s include the opening cysteine and the closing phenylalanine or tryptophan. The order of the fields is J gene, clone size, CDR3 length, V gene, D gene, CDR3 protein, CDR3 DNA. The D gene is left open where the match is weak. Not every row has a clone size; where given, it reads once, few, many or a size class.

J: TRBJ2-5; size: few; length: 15; V: TRBV6-5; D: -; CDR3: CASSYGGGLTETQYF; DNA: TGTGCCAGCAGTTACGGAGGTGGGCTTACGGAGACCCAGTACTTC
J: TRBJ2-1; size: -; length: 14; V: TRBV7-9; D: TRBD1; CDR3: CASSFGQGLDEQFF; DNA: TGTGCCAGCAGCTTCGGACAGGGGTTGGATGAGCAGTTCTTC
J: TRBJ2-3; size: many; length: 15; V: TRBV27; D: TRBD2; CDR3: CASSRRELRTDTQYF; DNA: TGTGCCAGCAGTAGGCGGGAGCTCCGCACAGATACGCAGTATTTT
J: TRBJ2-2; size: -; length: 12; V: TRBV12-5; D: -; CDR3: CASGLWPGELFF; DNA: TGTGCTAGTGGTTTGTGGCCCGGGGAGCTGTTTTTT
J: TRBJ2-5; size: -; length: 14; V: TRBV5-4; D: TRBD2; CDR3: CASSLGAGGETQYF; DNA: TGTGCCAGCAGCTTAGGAGCGGGGGGAGAGACCCAGTACTTC
J: TRBJ1-2; size: -; length: 16; V: TRBV9; D: -; CDR3: CASSPEALGNFYGYTF; DNA: TGTGCCAGCAGCCCCGAGGCGTTAGGCAACTTCTATGGCTACACCTTC
J: TRBJ2-2; size: few; length: 14; V: TRBV9; D: TRBD1; CDR3: CASSPQGASGELFF; DNA: TGTGCCAGCAGCCCCCAGGGGGCCTCCGGGGAGCTGTTTTTT
J: TRBJ2-5; size: -; length: 16; V: TRBV27; D: -; CDR3: CASRLRGGVLGETQYF; DNA: TGTGCCAGCAGGCTGCGGGGTGGCGTCTTAGGAGAGACCCAGTACTTC
J: TRBJ1-2; size: few; length: 13; V: TRBV28; D: TRBD1; CDR3: CASRGTGVGGYTF; DNA: TGTGCCAGCAGGGGGACAGGGGTCGGTGGCTACACCTTC
J: TRBJ1-1; size: -; length: 16; V: TRBV10-2; D: -; CDR3: CASSDSPSGLNTEAFF; DNA: TGCGCCAGCAGTGATAGCCCTTCAGGGCTGAACACTGAAGCTTTCTTT
J: TRBJ1-5; size: -; length: 15; V: TRBV6-6; D: TRBD1; CDR3: CASSGGDRKNQPQHF; DNA: TGTGCCAGCAGTGGAGGGGACAGAAAAAATCAGCCCCAGCATTTT
J: TRBJ2-7; size: -; length: 16; V: TRBV7-2; D: TRBD1; CDR3: CASSLATGASRYEQYF; DNA: TGTGCCAGCAGCTTAGCGACAGGGGCCTCCAGGTACGAGCAGTACTTC
J: TRBJ1-5; size: -; length: 12; V: TRBV30; D: -; CDR3: CAWSTGPGPQHF; DNA: TGTGCCTGGAGTACAGGCCCCGGGCCCCAGCATTTT
J: TRBJ2-5; size: -; length: 13; V: TRBV7-2; D: -; CDR3: CASGGVRGETQYF; DNA: TGTGCCAGCGGGGGAGTGCGGGGTGAGACCCAGTACTTC
J: TRBJ1-1; size: -; length: 14; V: TRBV4-1; D: -; CDR3: CASSQETDSTEAFF; DNA: TGCGCCAGCAGCCAAGAGACGGACAGCACTGAAGCTTTCTTT
J: TRBJ2-7; size: many; length: 14; V: TRBV29-1; D: -; CDR3: CSVTLRTVAYEQYF; DNA: TGCAGCGTTACCCTCCGAACGGTCGCCTACGAGCAGTACTTC
J: TRBJ2-1; size: few; length: 15; V: TRBV27; D: TRBD2; CDR3: CASSGWWEGNNEQFF; DNA: TGTGCCAGCAGTGGATGGTGGGAGGGAAACAATGAGCAGTTCTTC
J: TRBJ2-3; size: few; length: 14; V: TRBV5-1; D: TRBD1; CDR3: CASSQDRVWDTQYF; DNA: TGCGCCAGCAGCCAGGACAGGGTTTGGGATACGCAGTATTTT
J: TRBJ1-5; size: -; length: 14; V: TRBV2; D: -; CDR3: CASSGVGGNQPQHF; DNA: TGTGCCTCCTCCGGGGTCGGTGGCAATCAGCCCCAGCATTTT
J: TRBJ1-4; size: -; length: 15; V: TRBV9; D: TRBD1; CDR3: CASSLRQGSNEKLFF; DNA: TGTGCCAGCAGCCTCCGACAGGGGTCTAATGAAAAACTGTTTTTT
J: TRBJ2-7; size: few; length: 15; V: TRBV18; D: TRBD1; CDR3: CASSQPGQVTYEQYF; DNA: TGTGCCAGCTCCCAACCAGGACAGGTAACCTACGAGCAGTACTTC
J: TRBJ2-2; size: -; length: 14; V: TRBV28; D: TRBD2; CDR3: CASSLYGGIGELFF; DNA: TGTGCCAGCAGTTTATACGGGGGGATCGGGGAGCTGTTTTTT
J: TRBJ1-4; size: -; length: 11; V: TRBV20-1; D: -; CDR3: CSAGAREKLFF; DNA: TGCAGTGCTGGGGCCAGGGAAAAACTGTTTTTT
J: TRBJ1-1; size: few; length: 14; V: TRBV11-3; D: TRBD1; CDR3: CASSPGTGGTEAFF; DNA: TGTGCCAGCAGCCCCGGGACAGGGGGCACTGAAGCTTTCTTT
J: TRBJ2-6; size: few; length: 15; V: TRBV5-8; D: -; CDR3: CASSPRSSGANVLTF; DNA: TGTGCCAGCAGCCCACGGTCCTCTGGGGCCAACGTCCTGACTTTC
J: TRBJ2-1; size: -; length: 15; V: TRBV7-2; D: -; CDR3: CASSFGAAAYNEQFF; DNA: TGTGCCAGCAGCTTCGGAGCGGCGGCCTACAATGAGCAGTTCTTC
J: TRBJ1-1; size: few; length: 14; V: TRBV5-4; D: TRBD1; CDR3: CASSLGQEGTEAFF; DNA: TGTGCCAGCAGCCTGGGACAGGAAGGCACTGAAGCTTTCTTT
J: TRBJ2-1; size: few; length: 14; V: TRBV11-3; D: -; CDR3: CASSLGESYNEQFF; DNA: TGTGCCAGCAGCTTAGGGGAGTCCTACAATGAGCAGTTCTTC
J: TRBJ1-5; size: -; length: 11; V: TRBV2; D: -; CDR3: CASSEGGPQHF; DNA: TGTGCCAGCAGTGAAGGCGGGCCCCAGCATTTT
J: TRBJ2-7; size: -; length: 16; V: TRBV14; D: TRBD2; CDR3: CASSQALAEGSYEQYF; DNA: TGTGCCAGCAGCCAAGCGCTAGCGGAGGGCTCCTACGAGCAGTACTTC
J: TRBJ2-2; size: few; length: 17; V: TRBV14; D: TRBD1; CDR3: CASSPRTGTANTGELFF; DNA: TGTGCCAGCAGCCCACGTACCGGGACAGCCAACACCGGGGAGCTGTTTTTT
J: TRBJ1-1; size: -; length: 13; V: TRBV7-8; D: -; CDR3: CASSLGQNTEAFF; DNA: TGTGCCAGCAGCTTGGGACAGAACACTGAAGCTTTCTTT
J: TRBJ2-5; size: many; length: 15; V: TRBV28; D: TRBD1; CDR3: CASNQGQGLGETQYF; DNA: TGTGCCAGCAACCAGGGACAGGGGCTCGGGGAGACCCAGTACTTC
J: TRBJ2-7; size: few; length: 14; V: TRBV29-1; D: -; CDR3: CSVVGGGSSYEQYF; DNA: TGCAGCGTTGTAGGGGGGGGTAGCTCCTACGAGCAGTACTTC
J: TRBJ2-7; size: few; length: 16; V: TRBV7-9; D: -; CDR3: CASSLSRAGTSGEQYF; DNA: TGTGCCAGCAGCTTAAGTCGTGCAGGGACAAGCGGCGAGCAGTACTTC
J: TRBJ2-7; size: -; length: 15; V: TRBV7-6; D: TRBD1; CDR3: CASSSRTGAPYEQYF; DNA: TGTGCCAGCAGCTCTAGGACAGGGGCGCCCTACGAGCAGTACTTC
J: TRBJ2-3; size: -; length: 13; V: TRBV7-3; D: -; CDR3: CASSPVPTDTQYF; DNA: TGTGCCAGCAGCCCCGTCCCGACAGATACGCAGTATTTT
J: TRBJ2-3; size: -; length: 14; V: TRBV6-6; D: -; CDR3: CASVTSSNTDTQYF; DNA: TGTGCCAGCGTTACTAGTTCGAACACAGATACGCAGTATTTT
J: TRBJ2-3; size: -; length: 16; V: TRBV15; D: -; CDR3: CATSRGAASLTDTQYF; DNA: TGTGCCACCAGCAGGGGGGCGGCGAGCCTCACAGATACGCAGTATTTT